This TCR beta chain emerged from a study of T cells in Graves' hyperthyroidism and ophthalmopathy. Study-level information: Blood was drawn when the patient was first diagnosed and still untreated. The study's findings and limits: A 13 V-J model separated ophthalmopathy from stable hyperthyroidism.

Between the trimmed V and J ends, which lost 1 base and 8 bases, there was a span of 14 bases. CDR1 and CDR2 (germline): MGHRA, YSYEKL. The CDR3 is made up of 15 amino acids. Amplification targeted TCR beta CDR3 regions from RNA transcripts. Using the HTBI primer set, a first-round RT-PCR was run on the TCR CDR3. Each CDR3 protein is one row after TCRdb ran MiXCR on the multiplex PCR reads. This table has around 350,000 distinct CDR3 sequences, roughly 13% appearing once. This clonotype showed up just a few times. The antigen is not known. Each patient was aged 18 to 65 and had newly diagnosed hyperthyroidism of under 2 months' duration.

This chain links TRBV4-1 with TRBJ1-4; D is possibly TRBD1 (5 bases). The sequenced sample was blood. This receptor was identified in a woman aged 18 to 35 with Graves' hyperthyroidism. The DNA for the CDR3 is TGCGCCAGCAGCCAAGGCCCAGGACGGGGGGAAAAACTGTTTTTT. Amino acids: CASSQGPGRGEKLFF.